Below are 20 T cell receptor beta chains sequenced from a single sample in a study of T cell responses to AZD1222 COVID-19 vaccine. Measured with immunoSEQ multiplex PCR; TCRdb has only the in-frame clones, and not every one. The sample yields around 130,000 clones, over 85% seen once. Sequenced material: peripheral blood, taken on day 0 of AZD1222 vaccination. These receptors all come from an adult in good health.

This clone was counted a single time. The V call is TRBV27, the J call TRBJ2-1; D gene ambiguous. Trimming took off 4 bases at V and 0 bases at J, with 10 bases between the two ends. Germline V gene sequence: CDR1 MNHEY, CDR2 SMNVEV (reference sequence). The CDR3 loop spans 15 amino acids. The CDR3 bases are TGTGCCAGCAGTTCCACTATCTCCTCCTACAATGAGCAGTTCTTC. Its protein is CASSSTISSYNEQFF.

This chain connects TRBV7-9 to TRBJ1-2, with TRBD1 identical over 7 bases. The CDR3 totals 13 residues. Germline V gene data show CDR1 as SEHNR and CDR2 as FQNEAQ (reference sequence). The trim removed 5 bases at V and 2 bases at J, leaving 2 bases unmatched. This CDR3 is CASSPTGNYGYTF. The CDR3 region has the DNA TGTGCCAGCAGCCCGACAGGGAACTATGGCTACACCTTC.

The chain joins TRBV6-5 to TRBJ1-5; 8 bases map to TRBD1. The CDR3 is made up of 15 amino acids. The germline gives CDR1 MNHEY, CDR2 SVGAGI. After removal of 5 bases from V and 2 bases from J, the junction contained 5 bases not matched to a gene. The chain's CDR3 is CASSRRGLGNQPQHF. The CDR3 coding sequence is TGTGCCAGCAGTCGCAGGGGGCTGGGCAATCAGCCCCAGCATTTT.

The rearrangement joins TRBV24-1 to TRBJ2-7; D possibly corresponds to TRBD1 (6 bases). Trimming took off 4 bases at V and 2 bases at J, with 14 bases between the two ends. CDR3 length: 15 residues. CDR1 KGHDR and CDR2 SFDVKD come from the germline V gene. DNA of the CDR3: TGTGCCACCAGTGACCCACAGGGTAGGACCTACGAGCAGTACTTC. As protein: CATSDPQGRTYEQYF.

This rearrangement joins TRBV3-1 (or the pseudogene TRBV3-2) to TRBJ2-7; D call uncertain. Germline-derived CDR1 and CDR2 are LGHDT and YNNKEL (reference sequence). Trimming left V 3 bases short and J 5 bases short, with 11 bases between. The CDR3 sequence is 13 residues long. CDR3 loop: CASSHPSSHEQYF. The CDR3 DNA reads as TGTGCCAGCAGCCACCCATCGTCCCACGAGCAGTACTTC.

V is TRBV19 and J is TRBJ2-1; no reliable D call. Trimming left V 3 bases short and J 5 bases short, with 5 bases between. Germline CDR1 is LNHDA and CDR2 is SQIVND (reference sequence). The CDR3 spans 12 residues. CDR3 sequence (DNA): TGTGCCAGTAGTATGTTGGACAATGAGCAGTTCTTC. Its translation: CASSMLDNEQFF.

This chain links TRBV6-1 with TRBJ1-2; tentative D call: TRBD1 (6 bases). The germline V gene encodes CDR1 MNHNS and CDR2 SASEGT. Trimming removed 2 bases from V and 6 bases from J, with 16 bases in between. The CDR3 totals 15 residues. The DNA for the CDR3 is TGTGCCAGCAGTGAATTTCTGGGGGCATTTGATGGCTACACCTTC. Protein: CASSEFLGAFDGYTF.

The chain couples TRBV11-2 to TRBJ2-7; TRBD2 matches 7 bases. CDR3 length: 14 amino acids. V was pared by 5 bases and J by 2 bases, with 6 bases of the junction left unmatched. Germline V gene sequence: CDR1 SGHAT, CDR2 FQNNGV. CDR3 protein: CASSITSVAYEQYF. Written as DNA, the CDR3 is TGTGCCAGCAGCATAACTAGCGTAGCCTACGAGCAGTACTTC.

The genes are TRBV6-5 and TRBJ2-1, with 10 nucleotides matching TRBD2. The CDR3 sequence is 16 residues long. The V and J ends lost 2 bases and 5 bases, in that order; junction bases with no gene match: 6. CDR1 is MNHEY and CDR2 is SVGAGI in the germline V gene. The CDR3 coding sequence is TGTGCCAGCAGTTACGTCGGCCTAGCGGGGGACAATGAGCAGTTCTTC. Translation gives CASSYVGLAGDNEQFF.

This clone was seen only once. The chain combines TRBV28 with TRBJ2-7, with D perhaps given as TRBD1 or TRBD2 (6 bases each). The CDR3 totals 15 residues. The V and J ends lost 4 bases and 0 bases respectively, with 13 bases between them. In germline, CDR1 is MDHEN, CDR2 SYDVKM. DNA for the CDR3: TGTGCCAGCAGTTCCCCGGAGGGGGACTCCTACGAGCAGTACTTC. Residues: CASSSPEGDSYEQYF.

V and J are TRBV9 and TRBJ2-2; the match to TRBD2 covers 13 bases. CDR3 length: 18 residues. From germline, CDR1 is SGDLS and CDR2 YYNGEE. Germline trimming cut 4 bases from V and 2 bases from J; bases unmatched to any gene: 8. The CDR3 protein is CASSKTSGRLINTGELFF. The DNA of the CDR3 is TGTGCCAGCAGCAAGACTAGCGGGAGGCTTATAAACACCGGGGAGCTGTTTTTT.

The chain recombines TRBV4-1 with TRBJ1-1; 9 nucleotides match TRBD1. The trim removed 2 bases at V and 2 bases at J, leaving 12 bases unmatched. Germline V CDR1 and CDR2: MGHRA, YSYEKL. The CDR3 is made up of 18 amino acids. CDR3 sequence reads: CASSQPAGTGIPNTEAFF. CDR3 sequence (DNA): TGCGCCAGCAGCCAACCCGCCGGGACAGGGATCCCTAACACTGAAGCTTTCTTT.

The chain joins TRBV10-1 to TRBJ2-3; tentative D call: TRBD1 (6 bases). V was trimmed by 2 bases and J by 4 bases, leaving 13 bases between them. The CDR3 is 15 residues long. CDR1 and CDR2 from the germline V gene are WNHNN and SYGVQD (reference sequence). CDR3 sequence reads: CASSETKTGSDTQYF. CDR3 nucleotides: TGCGCCAGCAGTGAGACAAAAACAGGGTCAGATACGCAGTATTTT.

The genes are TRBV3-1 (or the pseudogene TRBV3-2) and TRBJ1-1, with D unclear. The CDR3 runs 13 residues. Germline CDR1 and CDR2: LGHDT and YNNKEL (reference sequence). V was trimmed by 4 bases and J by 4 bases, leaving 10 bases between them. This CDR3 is CASSLNSGTEAFF. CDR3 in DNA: TGTGCCAGCAGCCTTAACTCGGGCACTGAAGCTTTCTTT.

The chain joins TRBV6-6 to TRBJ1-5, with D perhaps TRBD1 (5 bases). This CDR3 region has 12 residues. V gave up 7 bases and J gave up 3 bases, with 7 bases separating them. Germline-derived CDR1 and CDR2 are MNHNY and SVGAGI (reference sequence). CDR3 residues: CASTRDNQPQHF. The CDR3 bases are TGTGCCAGCACCAGGGACAATCAGCCCCAGCATTTT.

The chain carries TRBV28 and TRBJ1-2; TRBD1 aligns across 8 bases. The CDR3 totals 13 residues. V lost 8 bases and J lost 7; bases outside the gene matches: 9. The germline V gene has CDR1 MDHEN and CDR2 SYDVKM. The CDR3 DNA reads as TGTGCCAGCGGACAGGGAAGTAGGCGTGGCTACACCTTC. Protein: CASGQGSRRGYTF.

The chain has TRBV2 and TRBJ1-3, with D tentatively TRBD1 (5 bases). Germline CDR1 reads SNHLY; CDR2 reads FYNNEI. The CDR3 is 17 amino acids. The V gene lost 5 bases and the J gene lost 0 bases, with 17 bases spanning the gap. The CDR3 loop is CASSFTSQGLSGNTIYF. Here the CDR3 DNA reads TGTGCCAGCAGTTTTACCTCTCAGGGACTCTCTGGAAACACCATATATTTT.

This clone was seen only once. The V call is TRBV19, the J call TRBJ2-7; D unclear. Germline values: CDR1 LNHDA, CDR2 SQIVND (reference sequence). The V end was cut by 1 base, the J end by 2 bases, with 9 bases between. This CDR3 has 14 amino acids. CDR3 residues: CASSIGSVAYEQYF. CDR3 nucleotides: TGTGCCAGTAGTATAGGCAGCGTAGCCTACGAGCAGTACTTC.

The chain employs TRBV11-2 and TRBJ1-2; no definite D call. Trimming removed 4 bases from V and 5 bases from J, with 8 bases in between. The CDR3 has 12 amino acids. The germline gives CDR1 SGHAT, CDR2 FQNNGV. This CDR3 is CASSSSPYGYTF. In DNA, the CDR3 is TGTGCCAGCAGCTCCTCACCTTATGGCTACACCTTC. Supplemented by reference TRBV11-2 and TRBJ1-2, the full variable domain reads EAGVAQSPRYKIIEKRQSVAFWCNPISGHATLYWYQQILGQGPKLLIQFQNNGVVDDSQLPKDRFSAERLKGVDSTLKIQPAKLEDSAVYLCASSSSPYGYTFGSGTRLTVV.

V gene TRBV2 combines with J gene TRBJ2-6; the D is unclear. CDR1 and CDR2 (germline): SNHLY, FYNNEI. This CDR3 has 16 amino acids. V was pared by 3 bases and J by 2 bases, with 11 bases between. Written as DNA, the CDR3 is TGTGCCAGCAGTGACTGGCACCCTCCTGGGGCCAACGTCCTGACTTTC. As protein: CASSDWHPPGANVLTF.